This is a list of T cell receptor beta chains from one sample in a study of shared clonotypes between healthy human individuals. Repertoires were generated with immunoSEQ multiplex PCR, while TCRdb's copy carries only in-frame clones and drops some. The data hold about 2.3 million clones, with approximately 90% observed a single time. Source material: naive CD4+ T cells from PBMCs. All receptors derive from a man between 18 and 35 years old in good health. Some clones in this sample may be carry-over from other donors' samples. Each CDR3 is given with its conserved first and last residue. The order of the fields is clone size, J gene, V gene, D gene, CDR3 DNA, CDR3 protein. A D gene is named only where the DNA matches it firmly. Clone size is shown for a subset of rows, as once, few, many or a class of expanded clone.

>NA|TRBJ1-2|TRBV29-1|TRBD1
TGCAGCGTCAGACAGGGGGCGAAACCCCCGGGCTATGGCTACACCTTC
CSVRQGAKPPGYGYTF
>NA|TRBJ2-2|TRBV2|NA
TGTGCCAGCAGTGAAAGGCAGTCACCAGCCACCGGGGAGCTGTTTTTT
CASSERQSPATGELFF
>NA|TRBJ1-2|TRBV28|NA
TGTGCCAGCAGTCCATCTGGGGGGCCTAACTATGGCTACACCTTC
CASSPSGGPNYGYTF
>NA|TRBJ2-5|TRBV27|NA
TGTGCCAGCAGCCCTTCCGGGACCCCGGGGGCGACCCAGTACTTC
CASSPSGTPGATQYF
>NA|TRBJ2-4|TRBV7-8|NA
TGTGCCAGCAGCTTAGCCAAAAACATTCAGTACTTC
CASSLAKNIQYF
>NA|TRBJ2-7|TRBV25-1|NA
TGTGCCAGCAGTGTTGTATACGAGCAGTACTTC
CASSVVYEQYF
>NA|TRBJ2-3|TRBV18|NA
TGTGCCAGCTCACCGGTAATCGACGATACGCAGTATTTT
CASSPVIDDTQYF
>NA|TRBJ1-3|TRBV19|NA
TGTGCCAGTAGTACCACATCAGGGTCCTCCGGCCGGAACACCATATATTTT
CASSTTSGSSGRNTIYF
>NA|TRBJ2-3|TRBV2|TRBD2
TGTGCCAGCAGGAAGGGACTAGCGGGACAGGCAGATACGCAGTATTTT
CASRKGLAGQADTQYF
>NA|TRBJ1-2|TRBV28|NA
TGTGCCAGCAGGACTCCTTCAGGGTTCTATGGCTACACCTTC
CASRTPSGFYGYTF
>few|TRBJ1-1|TRBV6-4|TRBD1
TGTGCCAGTCGACCGGGGGACAGGGAGAACACTGAAGCTTTCTTT
CASRPGDRENTEAFF
>NA|TRBJ1-5|TRBV7-7|NA
TGTGCCAGCACCCCGGAGGGGCTAAGGTCCCAGCCCCAGCATTTT
CASTPEGLRSQPQHF
>NA|TRBJ2-1|TRBV5-4|NA
TGTGCCAGCAGCTTGGACAAAAGCTCCTACAATGAGCAGTTCTTC
CASSLDKSSYNEQFF
>NA|TRBJ2-7|TRBV10-3|NA
TGTGCCATCAGTGAGTCGAGCGAGCAGTACTTC
CAISESSEQYF
>NA|TRBJ2-5|TRBV6-1|NA
TGTGCCAGCAGTGAAATCGGGGGGCGAAAGACCCAGTACTTC
CASSEIGGRKTQYF